This T cell receptor (beta chain) originates from a study of cytomegalovirus exposure and HLA in healthy donors. Points from the study as a whole: The authors enumerated around 150 TCR beta chains as linked to cytomegalovirus. Some public TCRs appeared in many individuals, while most sequences were rare.

A word on this clone: What it binds is unknown.

Sequencing used immunoSEQ multiplex PCR; TCRdb keeps in-frame clones, though not all of them. The repertoire holds roughly 150,000 clones, with approximately 94% as singletons. The CDR3 runs 14 residues. Germline V gives CDR1 SGHKS, CDR2 YYEKEE (reference sequence). The germline V and J ends were trimmed by 0 bases and 1 base, with 7 bases remaining between them. The J gene is TRBJ2-5, the V gene TRBV5-5; unclear D gene. Sequences were obtained from PBMCs. This sequence was found in a man between 18 and 35 years old in good health and CMV-seropositive. The CDR3 DNA reads TGTGCCAGCAGCTTGGGGCCTCCCCAAGAGACCCAGTACTTC. It yields the protein CASSLGPPQETQYF.